This is a list of T cell receptor beta chains from one sample in a study of cytomegalovirus exposure and HLA in healthy donors. The assay was immunoSEQ multiplex PCR, and TCRdb's table has in-frame clones only and misses some. Here the sample spans fewer than 150,000 clones, about three quarters being singletons. Sequencing was carried out using PBMCs. These receptors were collected from a man aged 40-49 years in good health and CMV-seropositive. Both conserved end residues are part of each CDR3. A D gene is named only where the DNA matches it firmly. Where a row states a size, it is once, few, many or the class of an expanded clone; other rows omit it.

v_gene	abundance	d_gene	j_gene	CDR3aa	CDR3nt
TRBV6-4	NA	TRBD1	TRBJ1-1	CASSVDRGTEAFF	TGTGCCAGCAGTGTGGACAGGGGCACTGAAGCTTTCTTT
TRBV5-1	once	NA	TRBJ2-5	CASSLLQGGAAQYF	TGCGCCAGCAGCTTGCTACAGGGGGGGGCCGCCCAGTACTTC
TRBV7-2	NA	NA	TRBJ2-7	CASSLAVSSYEQYF	TGTGCCAGCAGCTTAGCTGTTAGCTCCTACGAGCAGTACTTC
TRBV19	NA	TRBD1	TRBJ1-4	CASSTDRGVEKLFF	TGTGCCAGTAGTACGGACAGGGGTGTTGAAAAACTGTTTTTT
TRBV7-9	few	NA	TRBJ2-7	CASSPVAGNYEQYF	TGTGCCAGCAGCCCCGTGGCGGGGAACTACGAGCAGTACTTC
TRBV5-1	once	TRBD1	TRBJ2-7	CASRTHPRTGMVDEQYF	TGCGCCAGCAGAACACACCCTCGGACAGGGATGGTCGACGAGCAGTACTTC
TRBV7-9	NA	NA	TRBJ1-6	CASSLGAGDNSPLHF	TGTGCCAGCAGCTTAGGCGCAGGGGACAATTCACCCCTCCACTTT
TRBV4-2	NA	TRBD2	TRBJ2-5	CASSQGLAGEETQYF	TGTGCCAGCAGCCAAGGTCTAGCGGGAGAAGAGACCCAGTACTTC
TRBV7-8	NA	NA	TRBJ1-1	CASRGHGNTEAFF	TGTGCCAGCAGGGGACACGGGAACACTGAAGCTTTCTTT
TRBV30	NA	NA	TRBJ2-7	CAWSAQGSYEQYF	TGTGCCTGGAGTGCCCAGGGAAGCTACGAGCAGTACTTC
TRBV6-6	NA	NA	TRBJ2-3	CAIRTAASTDTQYF	TGTGCAATTAGGACAGCCGCTAGCACAGATACGCAGTATTTT
TRBV4-3	few	TRBD2	TRBJ2-1	CASSQRLAGESSYNEQFF	TGCGCCAGCAGCCAAAGACTAGCGGGGGAAAGCTCCTACAATGAGCAGTTCTTC
TRBV4-1	NA	NA	TRBJ2-3	CASSPFGGSTDTQYF	TGCGCCAGCAGTCCTTTCGGGGGTAGCACAGATACGCAGTATTTT
TRBV19	once	TRBD1	TRBJ1-4	CASSSGTGYGLFF	TGTGCCAGTAGTAGCGGGACAGGGTACGGACTGTTTTTT
TRBV5-5	NA	TRBD1	TRBJ1-1	CASSLPDRGLNTEAFF	TGTGCCAGCAGCCTACCGGACAGGGGATTGAACACTGAAGCTTTCTTT
TRBV23-1	NA	NA	TRBJ1-2	CASSLETGNYGYTF	TGCGCCAGCAGCCTGGAGACAGGAAACTATGGCTACACCTTC
TRBV28	NA	TRBD1	TRBJ1-4	CASSAGGAGEKLFF	TGTGCCAGCAGTGCAGGGGGCGCCGGTGAAAAACTGTTTTTT
TRBV6-5	NA	NA	TRBJ1-5	CASGLRRGNQPQHF	TGTGCCAGCGGTCTCCGCAGGGGCAATCAGCCCCAGCATTTT